The rows below give T cell receptor beta chains drawn from one sample of a study of identifying expanded T cells in peripheral blood. Only in-frame clones appear in the TCRdb table, and some are missing; sequencing was by immunoSEQ multiplex PCR. The data contain about 110,000 clones, 88% of them seen just once; the ten biggest clones take up around 8.2%. Sample: blood. The receptors originated from a person aged 18-70 years in good health. The CDR3 runs from the conserved cysteine through the conserved F or W. A D gene is named only where the DNA matches it firmly. Not all rows give a size; the values are once, few, many and, for expanded clones, a class.

CASSLQGLGAQHF TGTGCCAGCAGTTTACAGGGACTTGGGGCCCAGCATTTT NA NA TRBJ1-5 TRBV28
CASSLVLGGTDEQYF TGCGCCAGCAGCTTAGTTTTAGGGGGCACGGACGAGCAGTACTTC TRBD1 NA TRBJ2-7 TRBV5-1
CASSLTGGNEKLFF TGTGCCAGCAGCTTGACAGGGGGCAATGAAAAACTGTTTTTT TRBD1 NA TRBJ1-4 TRBV6-5
CASSSGTVGNSPLHF TGTGCCAGCAGCTCTGGGACAGTAGGAAATTCACCCCTCCACTTT TRBD1 NA TRBJ1-6 TRBV5-4
CAISESLARGLNEQFF TGTGCCATCAGTGAGTCGTTAGCGAGGGGACTAAATGAGCAGTTCTTC TRBD2 NA TRBJ2-1 TRBV10-3
CASTDGGPLGTEAFF TGTGCCAGCACCGATGGGGGACCCCTTGGTACTGAAGCTTTCTTT NA NA TRBJ1-1 TRBV25-1
CASSFKVTGGSYGYTF TGTGCCAGCAGCTTTAAGGTCACCGGAGGATCCTATGGCTACACCTTC NA NA TRBJ1-2 TRBV5-6
CASSLETGANVLTF TGCGCCAGCAGCTTGGAGACTGGGGCCAACGTCCTGACTTTC NA NA TRBJ2-6 TRBV5-1
CASSIDRGNSPLHF TGTGCCAGCAGCATAGATAGGGGTAATTCACCCCTCCACTTT NA once TRBJ1-6 TRBV11-2
CASSLPDTGYAGELFF TGCGCCAGCAGCTTGCCGGATACAGGGTACGCCGGGGAGCTGTTTTTT NA NA TRBJ2-2 TRBV5-1
CASSSELAGENEQFF TGTGCCAGCAGCTCTGAACTAGCGGGAGAGAATGAGCAGTTCTTC TRBD2 NA TRBJ2-1 TRBV5-8
CASSLSNQPQHF TGTGCCAGCAGCCTTAGCAATCAGCCCCAGCATTTT NA NA TRBJ1-5 TRBV4-2
CSVLTKQVSGANVLTF TGCAGCGTTTTGACTAAGCAAGTTTCTGGGGCCAACGTCCTGACTTTC NA few TRBJ2-6 TRBV29-1
CASSYRQGRANVLTF TGCGCCAGCAGCTACCGACAGGGCCGGGCCAACGTCCTGACTTTC TRBD1 NA TRBJ2-6 TRBV5-1
CASSLDGDNEQFF TGCGCCAGCTCGTTGGACGGTGACAATGAGCAGTTCTTC NA NA TRBJ2-1 TRBV4-1
CASSYPQETQYF TGTGCCAGCAGTTACCCTCAAGAGACCCAGTACTTC NA NA TRBJ2-5 TRBV6-5
CASSLRSTVPDRRHYTDTQYF TGTGCCAGCAGCTTGAGGTCGACGGTCCCGGACAGGAGGCACTACACAGATACGCAGTATTTT TRBD1 NA TRBJ2-3 TRBV7-3
CASSQSDGQSSYEQYF TGTGCCAGCAGCCAATCGGACGGGCAGAGCTCCTACGAGCAGTACTTC NA NA TRBJ2-7 TRBV16
CASSQAGGYEQYF TGTGCCAGCAGCCAAGCAGGGGGCTACGAGCAGTACTTC TRBD1 few TRBJ2-7 TRBV14
CASSLRQNTEAFF TGTGCCAGCAGCTTACGCCAGAACACTGAAGCTTTCTTT NA once TRBJ1-1 TRBV7-9
CASNRGTSGEKLFF TGCGCCAGCAACCGCGGGACAAGTGGGGAAAAACTGTTTTTT NA NA TRBJ1-4 TRBV5-1
CASSSLGQGYNEQFF TGTGCCAGCAGTTCTCTGGGACAGGGCTACAATGAGCAGTTCTTC TRBD1 NA TRBJ2-1 TRBV28
CASSPGQYEQYF TGTGCCAGCAGCCCGGGGCAGTACGAGCAGTACTTC NA NA TRBJ2-7 TRBV11-2
CASSSAGTGAYEQYF TGTGCCAGCAGCTCCGCCGGGACAGGAGCCTACGAGCAGTACTTC TRBD1 NA TRBJ2-7 TRBV7-8
CASSLRGGGYTF TGTGCCAGTAGTCTTCGGGGAGGAGGCTACACCTTC NA NA TRBJ1-2 TRBV19
CASSRTGFSYGYTF TGTGCCAGCAGTCGGACGGGGTTTAGCTATGGCTACACCTTC NA NA TRBJ1-2 TRBV27
CASSTHRTGRTSTDTQYF TGTGCCAGTAGTACCCATCGGACAGGGCGAACTAGCACAGATACGCAGTATTTT TRBD1 NA TRBJ2-3 TRBV19
CASSATGEVGYTF TGTGCCAGCAGCGCGACAGGGGAGGTCGGCTACACCTTC TRBD1 NA TRBJ1-2 TRBV7-9
CSAGLYEQYF TGCAGTGCTGGACTCTACGAGCAGTACTTC NA NA TRBJ2-7 TRBV20-1
CASSIVAAHEQYF TGTGCCAGTAGTATAGTAGCAGCGCACGAGCAGTACTTC NA NA TRBJ2-7 TRBV19
CATSTLDRDRATDTQYF TGTGCCACCAGCACTTTAGACCGGGACAGGGCCACAGATACGCAGTATTTT TRBD1 once TRBJ2-3 TRBV15
CASSYSSREINEKLFF TGTGCCAGCAGTTACTCCTCCAGGGAGATAAATGAAAAACTGTTTTTT NA NA TRBJ1-4 TRBV2
CASSLEGGRDQPQHF TGTGCCAGCAGCTTAGAGGGCGGCCGAGATCAGCCCCAGCATTTT NA few TRBJ1-5 TRBV7-2
CASSSGLAGGLSQETQYF TGTGCCAGTAGTTCCGGACTAGCGGGGGGCCTCTCCCAAGAGACCCAGTACTTC TRBD2 NA TRBJ2-5 TRBV19
CASSWGQNYGYTF TGTGCCAGCAGTTGGGGACAGAACTATGGCTACACCTTC TRBD1 NA TRBJ1-2 TRBV28
CASSLGYRDTQYF TGTGCCAGCAGCTTAGGGTATCGAGATACGCAGTATTTT NA NA TRBJ2-3 TRBV11-3
CASSLFTGSGANVLTF TGCGCCAGCAGCTTGTTTACAGGGTCTGGGGCCAACGTCCTGACTTTC NA NA TRBJ2-6 TRBV5-1
CASSPGRDDEQYF TGTGCCAGCTCACCGGGGCGGGATGACGAGCAGTACTTC NA NA TRBJ2-7 TRBV18
CASSFRANTEAFF TGTGCCAGCAGCTTCAGGGCGAACACTGAAGCTTTCTTT NA NA TRBJ1-1 TRBV11-3
CSVDLTGGSEQYF TGCAGCGTGGACCTGACAGGGGGGAGCGAGCAGTACTTC TRBD1 NA TRBJ2-7 TRBV29-1
CASSWGLAGGKNTGELFF TGTGCCAGTAGTTGGGGACTAGCGGGGGGAAAGAACACCGGGGAGCTGTTTTTT TRBD2 NA TRBJ2-2 TRBV19
CASSPGQGNTEAFF TGTGCCAGCAGCCCAGGACAGGGTAACACTGAAGCTTTCTTT TRBD1 NA TRBJ1-1 TRBV7-3
CASSSYRVDNYGYTF TGTGCCAGCAGCTCCTACAGGGTTGATAACTATGGCTACACCTTC NA few TRBJ1-2 TRBV7-3
CASSLYNTDTQYF TGTGCCAGCAGTTTATACAACACAGATACGCAGTATTTT NA NA TRBJ2-3 TRBV28
CASSADQPSEQFF TGTGCCAGCAGCGCTGACCAACCCAGTGAGCAGTTCTTC NA NA TRBJ2-1 TRBV9
CASRRQGASGYTF TGTGCCAGCAGGCGACAGGGGGCGAGTGGCTACACCTTC TRBD1 NA TRBJ1-2 TRBV2
CASSSQPGSDSPLHF TGTGCCAGCAGCTCCCAGCCAGGGTCGGATTCACCCCTCCACTTT NA NA TRBJ1-6 TRBV11-3
CASRDRGRSTNEKLFF TGTGCCAGCAGAGACAGGGGGAGATCAACTAATGAAAAACTGTTTTTT TRBD1 NA TRBJ1-4 TRBV19
CASEALSRGEQYF TGTGCCAGCGAAGCACTAAGTCGGGGCGAGCAGTACTTC NA NA TRBJ2-7 TRBV2
CASSLSRAGTYEQYF TGCGCCAGCAGCTTGTCCAGGGCAGGGACCTACGAGCAGTACTTC NA NA TRBJ2-7 TRBV5-1
CASSRAGGYGYTF TGTGCCAGCAGTCGCGCAGGGGGCTATGGCTACACCTTC TRBD1 NA TRBJ1-2 TRBV7-9
CASSYDRYEQYF TGTGCCAGCAGCTACGACAGGTACGAGCAGTACTTC NA NA TRBJ2-7 TRBV7-9
CASSLPADGISEQFF TGTGCCAGCAGCCTACCGGCGGATGGGATAAGTGAGCAGTTCTTC NA NA TRBJ2-1 TRBV7-2
CASSFGQGSGELFF TGTGCCAGCAGCTTTGGGCAGGGGTCCGGGGAGCTGTTTTTT NA NA TRBJ2-2 TRBV5-8
CASSQRGGTDTQYF TGCGCCAGCAGCCAGCGGGGGGGTACAGATACGCAGTATTTT TRBD2 NA TRBJ2-3 TRBV4-1
CASSLQIAAGGRDEQFF TGCGCCAGCAGCCTGCAGATTGCTGCGGGAGGGCGGGATGAGCAGTTCTTC TRBD2 NA TRBJ2-1 TRBV5-1
CASSSLGEGDQPQHF TGTGCCAGCAGCTCCCTGGGAGAAGGAGATCAGCCCCAGCATTTT NA NA TRBJ1-5 TRBV6-5
CASSLIPDRGMETQYF TGTGCCAGCAGCCTAATCCCGGACAGGGGAATGGAGACCCAGTACTTC TRBD1 NA TRBJ2-5 TRBV7-3
CASSLGLAETDTQYF TGTGCCAGCAGCCTGGGACTAGCGGAGACAGATACGCAGTATTTT TRBD2 NA TRBJ2-3 TRBV7-9
CASSTHAVQETQYF TGTGCCAGCAGTACCCACGCAGTCCAAGAGACCCAGTACTTC NA NA TRBJ2-5 TRBV27